The 3 T cell receptor beta chains below all came from one sample that was sequenced in a study of T cells in localized non-small cell lung cancer. The protocol was immunoSEQ multiplex PCR, while the TCRdb copy is restricted to in-frame clones and leaves out a portion. Of approximately 3,200 clones listed, less than 30% were seen once; the top ten hold approximately 8.5%. Sequencing was performed on lung tumor tissue, taken before any cancer treatment. The receptor set was obtained from a man aged 40-75 years with stage I lung adenocarcinoma.

The chain has TRBV28 and TRBJ2-2; the D gene is possibly TRBD1 (6 bases). The CDR3 has 15 residues. CDR1 is MDHEN, CDR2 SYDVKM, per germline. Trimming stripped 6 bases from V and 8 bases from J, with 19 bases between. The chain's CDR3 is CASRPGHRVSGELFF. DNA for the CDR3: TGTGCCAGCAGGCCTGGACACAGGGTATCAGGGGAGCTGTTTTTT.

This clone has only a few counts. The chain employs TRBV10-3 and TRBJ1-1, with D possibly TRBD1 on 6 matching bases. V was shortened by 2 bases and J by 4 bases, with 11 bases between the two germline ends. Germline assignment: CDR1 ENHRY and CDR2 SYGVKD. The CDR3 is made up of 14 amino acids. CDR3 sequence (DNA): TGTGCCATCAGTGAGGGGGGCGGCTTCACTGAAGCTTTCTTT. It codes for CAISEGGGFTEAFF.

The chain combines TRBV28 with TRBJ2-2; 7 bases line up with TRBD1. CDR1 is MDHEN, CDR2 SYDVKM, per germline. This CDR3 has 17 residues. Losses at the gene ends were 6 bases for V and 3 bases for J; bases not matched to a gene: 13. CDR3 region: CASSQTGPLVDTGELFF. The CDR3 nucleotides read TGTGCCAGCAGCCAGACAGGGCCCCTCGTTGACACCGGGGAGCTGTTTTTT. The full variable domain, with the rest looked up from reference TRBV28 and TRBJ2-2, is DVKVTQSSRYLVKRTGEKVFLECVQDMDHENMFWYRQDPGLGLRLIYFSYDVKMKEKGDIPEGYSVSREKKERFSLILESASTNQTSMYLCASSQTGPLVDTGELFFGEGSRLTVL.